A selection of T cell receptor beta chains follows, all from one sample in a study of human T cells and chemical hapten exposure. TCRdb used MiXCR to reprocess the RACE reads, holding one entry per CDR3 protein. The sample has fewer than 80,000 distinct CDR3 sequences, approximately 10% seen once. The sample was whole blood, taken in connection with sensitization to the hapten diphenylcyclopropenone (DPC). The receptor source for this set is a woman aged 30 to 39 with alopecia areata. Some clones in this sample may be carry-over from other donors' samples. Both conserved end residues are part of each CDR3. A D gene is named only where the DNA matches it firmly. Size is stated for part of the rows, as once, few or many counts, or as a class when the clone is expanded.

14	TRBV5-1	few	TRBD1	TRBJ1-4	TGCGCCAGCAGCCAGGGACAGTCATGGGAAAAACTGTTTTTT	CASSQGQSWEKLFF
15	TRBV9	NA	NA	TRBJ2-2	TGTGCCAGCAGCGGACCTTATAGGGTCGCCGGGGAGCTGTTTTTT	CASSGPYRVAGELFF
13	TRBV28	few	TRBD2	TRBJ2-1	TGTGCCAGCATACCTAGCGGGAGCAATGAGCAGTTCTTC	CASIPSGSNEQFF
13	TRBV18	few	NA	TRBJ1-1	TGTGCCAGCTCACCGACCAGAAACACTGAAGCTTTCTTT	CASSPTRNTEAFF
17	TRBV20-1	few	NA	TRBJ1-6	TGCAGTGCTGGAGAGAGCCTCATTAGCTCCTATAATTCACCCCTCCACTTT	CSAGESLISSYNSPLHF
16	TRBV25-1	NA	NA	TRBJ2-3	TGTGCCAGCAGCCCTGAGGGACACCCTGACACAGATACGCAGTATTTT	CASSPEGHPDTDTQYF
15	TRBV20-1	once	TRBD2	TRBJ2-7	TGCAGTGCTAGATTCCCGACAGCGGGACGAGCGGAGCAGTACTTC	CSARFPTAGRAEQYF
15	TRBV12-3/TRBV12-4	many	NA	TRBJ1-1	TGTGCCAGCAGTTTAGCGCGCGGCAGCTACACTGAAGCTTTCTTT	CASSLARGSYTEAFF
16	TRBV2	few	TRBD2	TRBJ2-3	TGTGCCAGCAGTGAAGCGGGCGGGAGGATCCCAGTTACGCAGTATTTT	CASSEAGGRIPVTQYF
17	TRBV9	NA	TRBD2	TRBJ2-1	TGTGCCAGCAGCGTTTCTGCGGGAGGTTTGTCCTACAATGAGCAGTTCTTC	CASSVSAGGLSYNEQFF
15	TRBV11-1	many	TRBD2	TRBJ2-7	TGTGCCAGCAGCCCCGGACTAGCGGGGTTGTACGAGCAGTACTTC	CASSPGLAGLYEQYF
18	TRBV7-9	NA	NA	TRBJ2-1	TGTGCCAGCAGCTTAGGAAAACTCGGTGGGGGCTCCTACAATGAGCAGTTCTTC	CASSLGKLGGGSYNEQFF
14	TRBV5-1	many	NA	TRBJ1-1	TGCGCCAGCAGCTTGACAGGAAAGGACACTGAAGCTTTCTTT	CASSLTGKDTEAFF
16	TRBV10-3	many	NA	TRBJ2-1	TGTGCCATCAGTGAATCAGGCGCAAGCTCCTACAATGAGCAGTTCTTC	CAISESGASSYNEQFF
15	TRBV6-6	NA	NA	TRBJ1-2	TGTGCCAGCAGTTACTCGGGGGGGCGCGGCTATGGCTACACCTTC	CASSYSGGRGYGYTF
13	TRBV18	few	NA	TRBJ1-2	TGTGCCAGCTCACCCGGGACAATCTATGGCTACACCTTC	CASSPGTIYGYTF
9	TRBV29-1	few	NA	TRBJ2-3	TGCAGCGAGCCAGCGGAGGAGTATTTT	CSEPAEEYF
15	TRBV12-3/TRBV12-4	few	NA	TRBJ2-4	TGTGCCAGCAGTTTAAGGGGGAAGGCCAAAAACATTCAGTACTTC	CASSLRGKAKNIQYF
16	TRBV18	NA	TRBD2	TRBJ2-7	TGTGCCAGCTCACCACCTGCGGGAGGGCCACTTTCCGAGCAGTACTTC	CASSPPAGGPLSEQYF
14	TRBV15	few	NA	TRBJ1-6	TGTGCCACCAGCGGGGACACAGATAATTCACCCCTCCACTTT	CATSGDTDNSPLHF
12	TRBV4-1	NA	NA	TRBJ1-4	TGCGCCAGCATCCCAAGCGGGGAAAAACTGTTTTTT	CASIPSGEKLFF
14	TRBV19	many	NA	TRBJ2-4	TGTGCCAGTAGTATACCCGCACAGAAAAACATTCAGTACTTC	CASSIPAQKNIQYF
19	TRBV4-1	NA	TRBD2	TRBJ2-7	TGCGCCAGCAGCCAAGAAGATGTAGGCCGGGGACTACAGCCCTACGAGCAGTACTTC	CASSQEDVGRGLQPYEQYF
15	TRBV2	few	NA	TRBJ1-1	TGTGCCAGCAGTCGTGAACAGGTCTCGAACACTGAAGCTTTCTTT	CASSREQVSNTEAFF
14	TRBV28	few	NA	TRBJ1-6	TGTGCCAGCAGTTTGTTCGGGGTGGCTTCACCCCTCCACTTT	CASSLFGVASPLHF
13	TRBV20-1	NA	NA	TRBJ2-7	TGCAGTGCTAGAGGGTGGCCCTCCTACGAGCAGTACTTC	CSARGWPSYEQYF
19	TRBV4-2	NA	TRBD2	TRBJ2-2	TGTGCCAGCAGCCCTGCACGTGGACTAGCGGGAGGGCCGGTCGGGGAGCTGTTTTTT	CASSPARGLAGGPVGELFF
13	TRBV12-3/TRBV12-4	many	NA	TRBJ1-5	TGTGCCAGCAGTTTAGGGTTCGATCAGCCCCAGCATTTT	CASSLGFDQPQHF
14	TRBV3-1	many	NA	TRBJ2-1	TGTGCCAGCAGCCTGAGGTCCAGCGGGAATGAGCAGTTCTTC	CASSLRSSGNEQFF
14	TRBV29-1	NA	NA	TRBJ1-1	TGCAGCGTGGCCCGGTTGGCAAGTAACACTGAAGCTTTCTTT	CSVARLASNTEAFF
16	TRBV12-3/TRBV12-4	few	NA	TRBJ2-7	TGTGCCAGTGAGATACTACGACAGGATGCCTCCTACGAGCAGTACTTC	CASEILRQDASYEQYF
13	TRBV6-2/TRBV6-3	many	NA	TRBJ1-5	TGTGCCAGCAGCCCTTCGGGACTTCAGCCCCAGCATTTT	CASSPSGLQPQHF
13	TRBV5-1	many	TRBD1	TRBJ2-1	TGCGCCAGCAGCACGACAGGGGACAATGAGCAGTTCTTC	CASSTTGDNEQFF
16	TRBV6-2/TRBV6-3	few	NA	TRBJ1-4	TGTGCCAGCAGTAGACCCACAGGGACCCGGCGGGAAAAACTGTTTTTT	CASSRPTGTRREKLFF
11	TRBV6-5	many	NA	TRBJ2-1	TGTGCCAGCACCGATAGCAATGAGCAGTTCTTC	CASTDSNEQFF
12	TRBV28	few	NA	TRBJ1-3	TGTGCCAGCAGTTTTAATCCCCACACCATATATTTT	CASSFNPHTIYF
18	TRBV4-3	many	TRBD1	TRBJ1-6	TGCGCCAGCAGCCAAGACAGATGGGGACAGTCCTATAATTCACCCCTCCACTTT	CASSQDRWGQSYNSPLHF
12	TRBV3-1	NA	NA	TRBJ1-4	TGTGCCAGCAGCCAAAGCGACCAGTCGGTGTTTTTT	CASSQSDQSVFF
16	TRBV11-2	few	NA	TRBJ2-1	TGTGCCAGCAGCTTAGAGGGGTATCGTACCTACAATGAGCAGTTCTTC	CASSLEGYRTYNEQFF
14	TRBV20-1	few	TRBD1	TRBJ2-2	TGCAGTGCTTCCCGGACAGGGGGCACCGGGGAGCTGTTTTTT	CSASRTGGTGELFF
14	TRBV7-2	few	NA	TRBJ2-7	TGTGCCAGCAGCTTAGCGTTAGGGGACTACGAGCAGTACTTC	CASSLALGDYEQYF
12	TRBV7-2	many	NA	TRBJ2-2	TGTGCCAGCAGCCGGGGAACCGGGGAGCTGTTTTTT	CASSRGTGELFF
17	TRBV28	many	NA	TRBJ2-1	TGTGCCAGCAGTTTCCTTATAAGCTATTACTCCTACAATGAGCAGTTCTTC	CASSFLISYYSYNEQFF
17	TRBV18	NA	NA	TRBJ1-2	TGTGCCAGCTCACCTCCTATCCGGGACCGAAATAACTATGGCTACACCTTC	CASSPPIRDRNNYGYTF
15	TRBV5-1	few	TRBD2	TRBJ2-1	TGCGCCAGCAGATCCCCGGGGGGTACCTACAATGAGCAGTTCTTC	CASRSPGGTYNEQFF
15	TRBV13	many	TRBD2	TRBJ2-1	TGTGCCAGCAGCCCCCCGGGACTAGCGGGGGAGCAGCAGTTCTTC	CASSPPGLAGEQQFF
13	TRBV5-4	NA	NA	TRBJ1-2	TGTGCCAGCAGCCTGACAGGAACCTATGGCTACACCTTC	CASSLTGTYGYTF
17	TRBV4-1	many	TRBD1	TRBJ1-1	TGCGCCAGCAGCCAAAGGGGACAGGGGGCTTTCAACACTGAAGCTTTCTTT	CASSQRGQGAFNTEAFF
14	TRBV28	NA	TRBD2	TRBJ2-3	TGTGCCAGCAGCTCTAGCGGGGTCACAGATACGCAGTATTTT	CASSSSGVTDTQYF
14	TRBV6-2/TRBV6-3	many	NA	TRBJ2-5	TGTGCCAGCAGTTACACAGGGAACCAAGAGACCCAGTACTTC	CASSYTGNQETQYF
13	TRBV4-3	many	NA	TRBJ1-1	TGCGCCAGCAGCCCTCAGATGAACACTGAAGCTTTCTTT	CASSPQMNTEAFF
14	TRBV6-5	NA	NA	TRBJ2-2	TGTGCCAGCAGTTACTCTGCGACTAGCGGGGAGCTGTTTTTT	CASSYSATSGELFF
14	TRBV5-1	NA	NA	TRBJ2-3	TGCGCCAGCAGCTTGGAGTCCCCCACAGATACGCAGTATTTT	CASSLESPTDTQYF
16	TRBV7-9	NA	NA	TRBJ2-4	TGTGCCAGCAGCTTAGTAGCAGGGGTAACCAAAAACATTCAGTACTTC	CASSLVAGVTKNIQYF
12	TRBV12-3/TRBV12-4	many	TRBD1	TRBJ1-5	TGTGCCAGCGGACAGGGGAATCAGCCCCAGCATTTT	CASGQGNQPQHF
16	TRBV20-1	few	NA	TRBJ1-5	TGCAGTGCTATGGGACCCTCAGGACTTTTTGATCAGCCCCAGCATTTT	CSAMGPSGLFDQPQHF
14	TRBV20-1	few	NA	TRBJ1-4	TGCAGTGCTAGAGAGGCCATCCACTCGGAAAAACTGTTTTTT	CSAREAIHSEKLFF
14	TRBV4-2	NA	TRBD1	TRBJ1-2	TGTGCCAGCAGCCCCGGGACAGGGGAGCGGGGCTACACCTTC	CASSPGTGERGYTF
17	TRBV4-1	NA	NA	TRBJ1-1	TGCGCCAGCAGCCAAGATACTGGGGGCGCGGTGGGCACTGAAGCTTTCTTT	CASSQDTGGAVGTEAFF